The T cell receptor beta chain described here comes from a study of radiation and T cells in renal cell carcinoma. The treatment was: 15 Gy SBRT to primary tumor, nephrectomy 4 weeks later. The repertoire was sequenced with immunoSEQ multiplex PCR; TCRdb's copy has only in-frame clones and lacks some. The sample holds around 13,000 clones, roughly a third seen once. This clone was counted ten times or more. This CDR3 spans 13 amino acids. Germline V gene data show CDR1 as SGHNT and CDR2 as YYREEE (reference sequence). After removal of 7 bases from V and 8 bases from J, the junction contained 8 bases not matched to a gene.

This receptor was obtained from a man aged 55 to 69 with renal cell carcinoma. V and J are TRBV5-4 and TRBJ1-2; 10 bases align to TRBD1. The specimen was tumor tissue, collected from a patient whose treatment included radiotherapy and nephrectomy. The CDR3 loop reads CASEGGQGSGYTF. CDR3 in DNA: TGTGCCAGCGAGGGGGGACAGGGGAGCGGCTACACCTTC.